This passage covers 21 T cell receptor beta chains from one sample sequenced in a study of PD-1 blockade in classical Hodgkin lymphoma. Brentuximab vedotin exposure varied, and every patient relapsed after autologous stem cell transplantation. Profiled with immunoSEQ multiplex PCR; TCRdb holds only in-frame clones, not every one. The top ten hold roughly 11% of the sample, which has about 43,000 clones, 73% seen once. Sequencing was performed on peripheral blood mononuclear cells (PBMCs), taken at baseline. The receptors stem from a human donor with classical Hodgkin lymphoma.

This chain uses TRBV7-3 with TRBJ2-3, with 10 bases aligning to TRBD1. Per the germline V gene, CDR1 is SGHTA and CDR2 is FQGTGA. Trimming removed 3 bases from V and 4 bases from J; junction bases left unmatched: 4. The CDR3 extends over 15 amino acids. The CDR3 DNA follows: TGTGCCAGCAGCTTTGACAGGGGGCTGGCAGATACGCAGTATTTT. It encodes CASSFDRGLADTQYF.

This chain connects TRBV19 to TRBJ1-2, with 8 positions matching TRBD1. From germline, CDR1 is LNHDA and CDR2 SQIVND (reference sequence). This CDR3 contains 17 residues. With 9 bases clipped from V and 0 bases from J, the junction kept 15 bases outside the gene matches. CDR3: CASTPWTGRQANYGYTF. The CDR3 DNA reads as TGTGCCAGCACCCCATGGACAGGGCGTCAAGCTAACTATGGCTACACCTTC.

The chain uses TRBV7-9 and TRBJ2-7; possibly TRBD1 for D (6 bases). This CDR3 comprises 14 residues. The V end was cut by 5 bases, the J end by 6 bases, with 17 bases between. Germline-derived CDR1 and CDR2 are SEHNR and FQNEAQ (reference sequence). The CDR3 DNA reads as TGTGCCAGCAGCCTTACAGGGCCCCTTACCGAGCAGTACTTC. This sequence encodes CASSLTGPLTEQYF.

By share of the sample, this clone is medium-sized. The J gene is TRBJ2-7, the V gene TRBV28; 7 bases line up with TRBD1. This CDR3 spans 16 amino acids. From germline, CDR1 is MDHEN and CDR2 SYDVKM. The J segment lost 0 bases and the V segment lost 5 bases, leaving 10 bases of the junction unmatched. CDR3 coding DNA: TGTGCCAGCAGTCCATCCTCGACAGGGAGCTCCTACGAGCAGTACTTC. Its protein product is CASSPSSTGSSYEQYF. Looking up the rest from reference TRBV28 and TRBJ2-7 gives the full variable domain: DVKVTQSSRYLVKRTGEKVFLECVQDMDHENMFWYRQDPGLGLRLIYFSYDVKMKEKGDIPEGYSVSREKKERFSLILESASTNQTSMYLCASSPSSTGSSYEQYFGPGTRLTVT.

This clone occurred a few times. One junction end disagrees with the germline gene, perhaps due to a read error. The chain combines TRBV7-7 with TRBJ2-2; D not resolved. The CDR3 is made up of 11 amino acids. The germline CDR1 and CDR2 sequences are SSHAT and FNYEAQ (reference sequence). The CDR3: CASTTTGELFF. CDR3 in DNA: TGTGCTAGCACTACGACCGGGGAGCTGTTTTTT.

The sample holds many counts of this clone. The V call is TRBV2, the J call TRBJ1-2; D might be TRBD1 (5 bases). CDR1 SNHLY and CDR2 FYNNEI come from the germline V gene. The CDR3 is 13 residues long. V gave up 2 bases and J gave up 6 bases, with 10 bases separating them. CDR3 DNA sequence: TGTGCCAGCAGTGAAATGGGGCCTGATGGCTACACCTTC. This gives the protein CASSEMGPDGYTF.

The gene calls are TRBV2 and TRBJ2-7, with D perhaps TRBD1 or TRBD2 (5 bases each). Trimming left V 0 bases short and J 5 bases short, with 17 bases between. Germline assignment: CDR1 SNHLY and CDR2 FYNNEI. The CDR3 length is 16 residues. In DNA form, the CDR3 reads TGTGCCAGCAGTGAAGCGCTAGAGGGGTCAGTCCACGAGCAGTACTTC. Its translation is CASSEALEGSVHEQYF.

This clone was found a few times. The chain employs TRBV30 and TRBJ1-1; D is uncertain. The CDR3 sequence is 12 residues long. In germline, CDR1 is GTSNPN, CDR2 SVGIG (reference sequence). With 6 bases removed from V and 0 bases from J, the gap between germline ends came to 8 bases. CDR3 coding DNA: TGTGCCTGCACTACACTGAACACTGAAGCTTTCTTT. Residues: CACTTLNTEAFF.

The chain recombines TRBV19 with TRBJ2-1; 12 bases line up with TRBD2. Germline V gives CDR1 LNHDA, CDR2 SQIVND (reference sequence). J was trimmed by 6 bases and V by 4 bases; bases with no gene match: 13. The CDR3 sequence is 18 residues long. CDR3 residues: CASSTWTSGIPLGNEQFF. CDR3 bases: TGTGCCAGTAGTACCTGGACTAGCGGGATCCCCTTAGGCAATGAGCAGTTCTTC.

This clone was observed a single time. The chain carries TRBV7-3 and TRBJ2-1, with 9 bases matching TRBD1. V dropped 4 bases and J dropped 9; count of bases not matched to a gene: 7. CDR3 length: 14 residues. Germline V gene sequence: CDR1 SGHTA, CDR2 FQGTGA. CDR3 DNA sequence: TGTGCCAGCAGCTACCAAGGACAGGGGACTGAGCAGTTCTTC. As protein: CASSYQGQGTEQFF. Using reference TRBV7-3 and TRBJ2-1 for the parts outside the CDR3, the full variable domain is GAGVSQTPSNKVTEKGKYVELRCDPISGHTALYWYRQSLGQGPEFLIYFQGTGAADDSGLPNDRFFAVRPEGSVSTLKIQRTERGDSAVYLCASSYQGQGTEQFFGPGTRLTVL.

The chain couples TRBV2 to TRBJ2-2; D is undetermined. From germline, CDR1 is SNHLY and CDR2 FYNNEI. CDR3 length: 14 residues. V lost 7 bases to trimming and J lost 0 bases, with 9 bases between them. This CDR3 reads CASKRGTNTGELFF. DNA of the CDR3: TGTGCCAGCAAAAGAGGCACGAACACCGGGGAGCTGTTTTTT.

CDR3 sequence reads: CASTPTGGSNQPQHF. CDR3 coding DNA: TGTGCCAGCACTCCCACGGGGGGTAGCAATCAGCCCCAGCATTTT. The chain uses TRBV6-6 and TRBJ1-5, with a tentative D call TRBD1 (5 bases). The CDR3 is 15 residues long. Between the trimmed V and J ends, which lost 7 bases and 0 bases, there was a span of 13 bases. CDR1 is MNHNY, CDR2 SVGAGI, per germline (reference sequence).

The chain joins TRBV21-1 to TRBJ2-1. TRBV21-1 is recorded as a pseudogene. This CDR3 region has 13 residues. The CDR3 spells CGGAESSYNEQFF. CDR3 DNA sequence: TGTGGGGGGGCGGAGAGCTCCTACAATGAGCAGTTCTTC.

The chain employs TRBV2 and TRBJ2-5, with D perhaps assigned TRBD1 or TRBD2 (6 bases each). The J call may be faulty, since TRBJ2-7 better matches the DNA end. The CDR3 extends over 14 amino acids. Germline CDR1 and CDR2: SNHLY and FYNNEI. The CDR3 spells CASLWRGSSYEQYF. The CDR3 coding sequence is TGTGCCAGCCTCTGGAGGGGGAGCTCCTACGAGCAGTACTTC.

The chain uses TRBV25-1 and TRBJ2-7; maybe TRBD1 (5 bases). V lost 4 bases, J lost 1 base, and 8 bases lay in between. The CDR3 is made up of 13 amino acids. The germline V gene encodes CDR1 MGHDK and CDR2 SYGVNS. CDR3 bases: TGTGCCAGCAGTGGACAGATTTCCTACGAGCAGTACTTC. Its translation: CASSGQISYEQYF.

This clone was seen more than once but under ten times. The chain is built from TRBV5-5 and TRBJ2-6; perhaps TRBD2 as D (6 bases). The V and J ends lost 6 bases and 1 base respectively, with 17 bases between them. Looked up from germline, CDR1 is SGHKS and CDR2 is YYEKEE (reference sequence). CDR3 length equals 17 residues. The CDR3 DNA sequence: TGTGCCAGCACCGACTCGAGGGGAGGTTCTGGGGCCAACGTCCTGACTTTC. Protein product: CASTDSRGGSGANVLTF.

V is TRBV29-1 and J is TRBJ2-7, with D perhaps being TRBD1 or TRBD2 (5 bases each). Trimming pared 1 base from V and 0 bases from J, leaving 10 bases between. Germline CDR1 SQVTM, CDR2 ANQGSEA. The CDR3 is made up of 14 amino acids. The CDR3 sequence is CSVEVEGSSYEQYF. DNA of the CDR3: TGCAGCGTTGAAGTAGAGGGGTCCTCCTACGAGCAGTACTTC.

V usage is TRBV5-6 and J usage is TRBJ1-4; D gene ambiguous. Germline CDR1 and CDR2: SGHDT and YYEEEE. The CDR3 spans 14 residues. Trimming left V 1 base short and J 6 bases short, with 10 bases between. In DNA form, the CDR3 reads TGTGCCAGCAGCTTGTCCCAGGAGTATGAAAAACTGTTTTTT. Translated: CASSLSQEYEKLFF.

The rearrangement joins TRBV7-9 to TRBJ2-1; 7 nucleotides agree with TRBD2. The germline CDR1 and CDR2 sequences are SEHNR and FQNEAQ (reference sequence). The CDR3 loop spans 17 amino acids. The V gene end was trimmed by 5 bases and the J gene end by 5 bases; junction bases not matched to a gene: 15. The DNA for the CDR3 is TGTGCCAGCAGCCCCTTTGGCTATCGCGGGGGTCACAATGAGCAGTTCTTC. Its translation: CASSPFGYRGGHNEQFF.

This chain connects TRBV5-1 to TRBJ2-5; D uncertain. V was trimmed by 0 bases and J by 0 bases, leaving 9 bases between them. Per the germline V gene, CDR1 is SGHRS and CDR2 is YFSETQ. The CDR3 covers 15 residues. The CDR3 here is CASSLGPSDQETQYF. For the CDR3, the DNA is TGCGCCAGCAGCTTGGGGCCCAGTGACCAAGAGACCCAGTACTTC.

This clone appeared a single time. The chain is built from TRBV6-1 and TRBJ1-5; D is unresolved. Trimming took 3 bases from V and 8 from J, leaving 5 bases between them. Germline V lookup: CDR1 MNHNS, CDR2 SASEGT. This CDR3 region has 11 residues. Here the CDR3 reads CASSEVEPQHF. Written as DNA, the CDR3 is TGTGCCAGCAGTGAGGTAGAGCCCCAGCATTTT.